These T cell receptor beta chains were read from a single sample in a study of cytomegalovirus exposure and HLA in healthy donors. Method: immunoSEQ multiplex PCR; TCRdb's copy keeps in-frame clones and lacks some. The sample records fewer than 200,000 clones, about 70% being singletons. The sample consisted of PBMCs. The source is a woman between 18 and 29 years old in good health and CMV-seropositive. CDR3s include the opening cysteine and the closing phenylalanine or tryptophan. Fields, in order: J gene, D gene, clone size, V gene, CDR3 length, CDR3 protein, CDR3 DNA. D genes are given only for firm matches. Clone size is stated in some rows and not others, as once, few, many or a class when expanded.

>TRBJ2-6|TRBD2|NA|TRBV2|21
CASNLRGNLRGGISGANVLTF
TGTGCCAGCAACTTGAGGGGAAATTTACGGGGGGGGATCTCTGGGGCCAACGTCCTGACTTTC
>TRBJ2-7|NA|NA|TRBV4-2|14
CASSQVSFAYEQYF
TGTGCCAGCAGCCAAGTTTCGTTCGCCTACGAGCAGTACTTC
>TRBJ2-1|TRBD2|NA|TRBV4-2|15
CASSQAGGATNEQFF
TGTGCCAGCAGCCAGGCGGGGGGGGCCACCAATGAGCAGTTCTTC
>TRBJ1-5|NA|NA|TRBV6-1|14
CAVAKETRNQPQHF
TGTGCCGTTGCGAAGGAGACTCGCAATCAGCCCCAGCATTTT
>TRBJ1-2|NA|few|TRBV19|13
CASSPGLSYGYTF
TGTGCCAGTAGTCCGGGACTATCCTATGGCTACACCTTC
>TRBJ2-3|TRBD2|NA|TRBV9|19
CASSVGGGLAGVGTDTQYF
TGTGCCAGCAGCGTAGGAGGGGGACTAGCGGGAGTTGGCACAGATACGCAGTATTTT
>TRBJ2-7|NA|NA|TRBV29-1|14
CSVERQEGADEQYF
TGCAGCGTTGAGAGACAGGAGGGGGCTGACGAGCAGTACTTC
>TRBJ1-4|NA|NA|TRBV5-1|15
CASSLQVNSNEKLFF
TGCGCCAGCAGCTTACAGGTCAATTCAAATGAAAAACTGTTTTTT
>TRBJ2-7|TRBD2|once|TRBV19|16
CASSPQYSGGSREQYF
TGTGCCAGTAGTCCCCAATACAGCGGGGGCTCCCGCGAGCAGTACTTC
>TRBJ2-1|TRBD1|NA|TRBV5-1|15
CASTLTGLQMNEQFF
TGCGCCAGCACCCTGACAGGGCTGCAAATGAATGAGCAGTTCTTC
>TRBJ2-7|NA|once|TRBV7-9|11
CASSVNYEQYF
TGTGCCAGCAGCGTCAACTACGAGCAGTACTTC
>TRBJ1-1|NA|NA|TRBV19|16
CASSTSSHRMNTEAFF
TGTGCCAGTAGTACTTCCTCTCACAGGATGAACACTGAAGCTTTCTTT
>TRBJ1-2|TRBD1|NA|TRBV2|13
CASSVRDRGSSTF
TGTGCCAGCAGCGTCCGGGACAGGGGATCCTCCACCTTC
>TRBJ1-2|NA|NA|TRBV5-1|12
CASSLERGGYTF
TGCGCCAGCAGCTTGGAGAGGGGGGGCTACACCTTC
>TRBJ1-2|TRBD1|few|TRBV5-5|13
CASSVDRVQGYTF
TGTGCCAGCAGCGTCGACAGGGTTCAGGGCTACACCTTC
>TRBJ2-7|NA|NA|TRBV4-3|13
CASSQDSSYEQYF
TGCGCCAGCAGCCAAGACAGTTCCTACGAGCAGTACTTC
>TRBJ1-2|NA|NA|TRBV7-8|11
CASSIGHNYTF
TGTGCCAGCAGCATAGGACATAACTACACCTTC
>TRBJ1-3|NA|NA|TRBV11-1|12
CASSLAVGTIYF
TGTGCCAGCAGCTTAGCCGTCGGCACCATATATTTT
>TRBJ2-4|NA|NA|TRBV5-4|17
CASSSRLGMDAKNIQYF
TGTGCCAGCAGCTCACGACTCGGCATGGATGCCAAAAACATTCAGTACTTC
>TRBJ1-5|TRBD1|NA|TRBV6-5|14
CASSGYRGNQPQHF
TGTGCCAGCAGTGGATACAGGGGGAATCAGCCCCAGCATTTT
>TRBJ1-1|NA|NA|TRBV5-5|15
CASSLILQTPTEAFF
TGTGCCAGCAGCTTGATTCTCCAAACTCCCACTGAAGCTTTCTTT
>TRBJ2-1|NA|once|TRBV7-9|12
CASSSAGNEQFF
TGTGCCAGCAGCTCCGCAGGCAATGAGCAGTTCTTC
>TRBJ1-4|TRBD1|few|TRBV18|15
CASSPSTGAGEKLFF
TGTGCCAGCTCACCCTCAACAGGGGCGGGTGAAAAACTGTTTTTT
>TRBJ2-1|NA|few|TRBV2|12
CASYGGINEQFF
TGTGCCAGCTACGGGGGTATCAATGAGCAGTTCTTC
>TRBJ2-7|NA|NA|TRBV11-2|13
CASSSLWSYEQYF
TGTGCCAGCAGCTCCCTCTGGAGCTACGAGCAGTACTTC
>TRBJ1-1|NA|few|TRBV4-3|14
CASSQALMNTEAFF
TGCGCCAGCAGCCAGGCTCTCATGAACACTGAAGCTTTCTTT
>TRBJ1-1|TRBD1|NA|TRBV11-2|16
CASSPRGTGVSTEAFF
TGTGCCAGCAGCCCTAGAGGGACAGGAGTGTCCACTGAAGCTTTCTTT
>TRBJ2-5|NA|NA|TRBV5-1|14
CASNLLQTGETQYF
TGCGCCAGCAACCTCCTTCAGACCGGGGAGACCCAGTACTTC
>TRBJ1-6|NA|NA|TRBV5-1|18
CASSSTLLGSSGYSPLHF
TGCGCCAGCAGCTCGACTCTCCTTGGCAGCTCAGGGTATTCACCCCTCCACTTT
>TRBJ2-3|NA|NA|TRBV28|14
CASSLGQRTDTQYF
TGTGCCAGCAGCCTAGGACAGCGGACAGATACGCAGTATTTT
>TRBJ1-6|NA|NA|TRBV27|15
CASNDGGPYNSPLHF
TGTGCCAGCAATGACGGAGGGCCCTATAATTCACCCCTCCACTTT
>TRBJ2-1|TRBD2|NA|TRBV7-7|15
CASSSLAGVGVEQFF
TGTGCTAGCAGCTCCTTAGCGGGAGTGGGAGTCGAGCAGTTCTTC
>TRBJ1-3|NA|NA|TRBV28|15
CASNPPGSSGNTIYF
TGTGCCAGCAACCCTCCTGGTAGCTCTGGAAACACCATATATTTT
>TRBJ2-4|TRBD2|NA|TRBV30|14
CAWDSRLAGGIQYF
TGTGCCTGGGACTCCAGACTAGCGGGGGGTATTCAGTACTTC
>TRBJ2-7|NA|NA|TRBV4-3|14
CASSPTTGDYEQYF
TGCGCCAGCAGCCCAACGACAGGAGACTACGAGCAGTACTTC
>TRBJ1-4|NA|NA|TRBV2|14
CASRKTVDNEKLFF
TGTGCCAGCAGGAAAACAGTAGATAATGAAAAACTGTTTTTT
>TRBJ1-1|NA|NA|TRBV6-1|14
CASRATGMNTEAFF
TGTGCCAGCAGGGCTACAGGGATGAACACTGAAGCTTTCTTT
>TRBJ2-7|TRBD2|few|TRBV11-3|13
CASSTTSGTRQYF
TGTGCCAGCAGCACGACTAGCGGGACCAGGCAGTACTTC
>TRBJ2-7|NA|NA|TRBV25-1|13
CASSDSLRNEQYF
TGTGCCAGCAGTGACAGCTTGCGGAACGAGCAGTACTTC
>TRBJ2-5|NA|NA|TRBV5-4|12
CASSLTQETQYF
TGTGCCAGCAGCTTGACTCAAGAGACCCAGTACTTC
>TRBJ1-5|TRBD1|NA|TRBV6-1|15
CASSERGQRFQPQHF
TGTGCCAGCAGTGAACGGGGACAGAGGTTTCAGCCCCAGCATTTT
>TRBJ1-2|NA|NA|TRBV11-2|14
CASTTSGAAYGYTF
TGTGCCAGCACTACCTCTGGCGCGGCGTATGGCTACACCTTC
>TRBJ1-5|TRBD1|NA|TRBV7-9|14
CASSSQGLNQPQHF
TGTGCCAGCAGCTCACAGGGGTTGAATCAGCCCCAGCATTTT
>TRBJ2-2|TRBD2|few|TRBV5-8|15
CATRSSGQYGGELFF
TGTGCCACCCGGTCTAGCGGGCAGTACGGCGGGGAGCTGTTTTTT
>TRBJ2-7|TRBD1|NA|TRBV10-3|15
CAISKGTDWTYEQYF
TGTGCCATCAGTAAAGGGACAGACTGGACCTACGAGCAGTACTTC
>TRBJ2-2|TRBD2|NA|TRBV19|16
CASGQREGLARGELFF
TGTGCCAGTGGTCAGCGGGAGGGCCTTGCGCGGGGGGAGCTGTTTTTT
>TRBJ1-5|TRBD1|few|TRBV7-8|14
CASSVTGGHQPQHF
TGTGCCAGCAGCGTAACAGGGGGTCATCAGCCCCAGCATTTT
>TRBJ2-3|TRBD2|few|TRBV7-8|15
CASSPPSGGQDTQYF
TGTGCCAGCAGCCCCCCTAGCGGGGGGCAAGATACGCAGTATTTT
>TRBJ1-2|TRBD1|NA|TRBV6-5|15
CASSYTGGGSYGYTF
TGTGCCAGCAGTTACACAGGGGGTGGCTCCTATGGCTACACCTTC
>TRBJ1-1|TRBD1|NA|TRBV30|15
CAWNTGAARKTEAFF
TGTGCCTGGAATACAGGGGCCGCGCGAAAGACTGAAGCTTTCTTT
>TRBJ2-6|TRBD1|NA|TRBV5-8|17
CASSYLQGRTGANVLTF
TGTGCCAGCAGCTACCTACAGGGGCGAACTGGGGCCAACGTCCTGACTTTC